Below are 17 T cell receptor beta chains sequenced from a single sample in a study of T cell changes during pregnancy in multiple sclerosis. Assay used: immunoSEQ multiplex PCR; TCRdb lists only in-frame clones, some missing. Of tens of thousands of clones listed, 94% are singletons. The specimen comprised CD8+ T cells from peripheral blood mononuclear cells, sampled in the first trimester of pregnancy. These receptors were collected from a female donor with multiple sclerosis, enrolled in a pregnancy study.

This chain's CDR3 is CASSTGDSAYEQYF. CDR3 DNA: TGTGCCAGCAGCACCGGGGACAGTGCCTACGAGCAGTACTTC. The chain couples TRBV5-4 to TRBJ2-7; TRBD1 aligns across 7 bases. V trimming: 4 bases; J trimming: 2 bases; junction bases outside the gene matches: 6. This CDR3 has 14 amino acids. Germline V gene data show CDR1 as SGHNT and CDR2 as YYREEE (reference sequence).

This chain connects TRBV7-2 to TRBJ2-7, with D perhaps assigned TRBD1 or TRBD2 (6 bases each). In germline, CDR1 is SGHTA, CDR2 FQGNSA. CDR3 length: 12 amino acids. V was shortened by 5 bases and J by 6 bases, with 11 bases between the two germline ends. As DNA, the CDR3 is TGTGCCAGCAGCATAGGGGGAGGCGAGCAGTACTTC. Its protein product is CASSIGGGEQYF.

The chain employs TRBV11-2 and TRBJ1-1; 9 nucleotides agree with TRBD1. This CDR3 is 15 amino acids long. V was pared by 5 bases and J by 5 bases, with 9 bases of the junction left unmatched. Germline CDR1 and CDR2: SGHAT and FQNNGV. For the CDR3, the DNA is TGTGCCAGCAGCCGGGGACAGGGCGAATTGACTGAAGCTTTCTTT. Protein sequence: CASSRGQGELTEAFF.

CDR3 nucleotide sequence: TGTGCCAGCAGCCCTGACAGGTTTAATCAGCCCCAGCATTTT. It specifies CASSPDRFNQPQHF. The chain employs TRBV7-9 and TRBJ1-5, with D perhaps TRBD1 (6 bases). V was cut by 5 bases and J by 4 bases, with 12 bases left in between. Germline V gene data show CDR1 as SEHNR and CDR2 as FQNEAQ (reference sequence). This CDR3 has 14 residues. Combining the CDR3 with reference TRBV7-9 and TRBJ1-5 gives the whole variable domain DTGVSQNPRHKITKRGQNVTFRCDPISEHNRLYWYRQTLGQGPEFLTYFQNEAQLEKSRLLSDRFSAERPKGSFSTLEIQRTEQGDSAMYLCASSPDRFNQPQHFGDGTRLSIL.

The chain combines TRBV5-5 with TRBJ2-1, with D possibly TRBD2 on 7 matching bases. This CDR3 region has 15 residues. The germline gives CDR1 SGHKS, CDR2 YYEKEE (reference sequence). Deletions cut 4 bases from V and 8 bases from J, with 19 bases between. The DNA for the CDR3 is TGTGCCAGCAGCCATGACTGGGGGGGGCGGGATGAGCAGTTCTTC. Translated, it gives CASSHDWGGRDEQFF.

This chain connects TRBV27 to TRBJ2-1; TRBD1 aligns across 11 bases. Germline CDR1 is MNHEY and CDR2 is SMNVEV (reference sequence). The J segment lost 6 bases and the V segment lost 4 bases, leaving 11 bases of the junction unmatched. There are 17 residues in the CDR3. Here the CDR3 DNA reads TGTGCCAGCAGTTCCCCCACTCGGACAGGGGGCTCCAATGAGCAGTTCTTC. Its protein product is CASSSPTRTGGSNEQFF.

This rearrangement joins TRBV7-9 to TRBJ2-5; 11 bases are shared with TRBD1. The CDR3 covers 17 residues. Germline CDR1 reads SEHNR; CDR2 reads FQNEAQ (reference sequence). Trimming at V came to 0 bases and at J to 5 bases, leaving 8 bases not matched to a gene. CDR3 protein: CASSLAWGGQGAETQYF. CDR3 bases: TGTGCCAGCAGCTTAGCGTGGGGCGGACAGGGGGCTGAGACCCAGTACTTC.

This rearrangement joins TRBV6-1 to TRBJ1-2; 8 bases map to TRBD1. Trimming cost V 8 bases and J 8 bases; bases outside gene matches: 13. The germline gives CDR1 MNHNS, CDR2 SASEGT. This CDR3 spans 14 amino acids. CDR3 nucleotide sequence: TGTGCCAGCGATAAGGACAGGGAGTTCCAAGGCTACACCTTC. Protein: CASDKDREFQGYTF.

This chain connects TRBV6-1 to TRBJ2-1; D may be TRBD2 (7 bases). Trimming shortened V by 2 bases and J by 2 bases, and 16 bases separated the two germline ends. The V gene's germline CDR1 is MNHNS and CDR2 SASEGT. The CDR3 has 17 residues. CDR3 nucleotides: TGTGCCAGCAGTGAAATAGGGGGAGGGCCCCCCTACAATGAGCAGTTCTTC. Protein sequence: CASSEIGGGPPYNEQFF.

This clone was counted only a few times. The rearrangement joins TRBV7-6 to TRBJ1-1, with D possibly being TRBD1 (6 bases). The germline V gene encodes CDR1 SGHVS and CDR2 FNYEAQ. V shed 5 bases and J shed 5 bases, with 15 bases lying between them. The CDR3 covers 14 residues. For the CDR3, the DNA is TGTGCCAGCAGCCAGACAGGTAGGAGAACTGAAGCTTTCTTT. Protein: CASSQTGRRTEAFF. The variable domain in full, with the rest retrieved from reference TRBV7-6 and TRBJ1-1, is GAGVSQSPRYKVTKRGQDVALRCDPISGHVSLYWYRQALGQGPEFLTYFNYEAQQDKSGLPNDRFSAERPEGSISTLTIQRTEQRDSAMYRCASSQTGRRTEAFFGQGTRLTVV.

The chain has TRBV25-1 and TRBJ2-7; TRBD2 matches at 7 bases. Germline values: CDR1 MGHDK, CDR2 SYGVNS. The CDR3 totals 18 residues. V dropped 6 bases and J dropped 3; count of bases not matched to a gene: 20. The CDR3 sequence is CASRDDRAGLLAGYEQYF. The CDR3 nucleotides read TGTGCCAGCAGGGATGATAGAGCGGGTCTTTTAGCGGGCTACGAGCAGTACTTC.

The rearrangement joins TRBV30 to TRBJ1-2, with D uncertain. The germline V gene has CDR1 GTSNPN and CDR2 SVGIG (reference sequence). The CDR3 has 12 residues. Deletions cut 2 bases from V and 5 bases from J, with 9 bases between. CDR3 in amino acids: CAWSLSGYGYTF. Written as DNA, the CDR3 is TGTGCCTGGAGTCTCTCGGGGTATGGCTACACCTTC.

The J gene is TRBJ2-5, the V gene TRBV27, with 11 bases lining up with TRBD1. The V gene end was trimmed by 5 bases and the J gene end by 5 bases; junction bases not matched to a gene: 16. The CDR3 spans 18 residues. Germline-derived CDR1 and CDR2 are MNHEY and SMNVEV (reference sequence). CDR3 sequence (DNA): TGTGCCAGCAGTGTACAAAGGACAGGGGGCCATAAGGGGGAGACCCAGTACTTC. Amino acids: CASSVQRTGGHKGETQYF.

This rearrangement joins TRBV5-8 to TRBJ1-5; 7 nucleotides agree with TRBD1. The CDR3 sequence is 15 residues long. V was clipped by 6 bases and J by 4 bases; unmatched bases: 10. Germline CDR1 and CDR2: SGHTS and YDEGEE. The CDR3 DNA sequence: TGTGCCAGCACCCCCCGGACAGGAGGAAATCAGCCCCAGCATTTT. Its protein product is CASTPRTGGNQPQHF.

This chain uses TRBV27 with TRBJ1-2; 9 positions match TRBD1. V was pared by 5 bases and J by 4 bases, with 5 bases of the junction left unmatched. Germline CDR1 MNHEY, CDR2 SMNVEV (reference sequence). The CDR3 extends over 14 amino acids. The CDR3 DNA follows: TGTGCCAGCAGTCCCGGACAGGGGTCCTATGGCTACACCTTC. Its protein is CASSPGQGSYGYTF.

This sequence joins TRBV11-2 and TRBJ1-6; possibly TRBD1 for D (6 bases). CDR3 size: 17 residues. The V end was cut by 5 bases, the J end by 10 bases, with 24 bases between. CDR1 and CDR2 (germline): SGHAT, FQNNGV. The CDR3 protein is CASSQKGGGRPSSPLHF. CDR3 sequence (DNA): TGTGCCAGCAGCCAAAAGGGGGGGGGCAGGCCCTCGTCACCCCTCCACTTT.

This rearrangement joins TRBV7-3 to TRBJ2-3; no reliable D call. Germline loops: CDR1 SGHTA, CDR2 FQGTGA. The CDR3 length is 13 residues. V was shortened by 4 bases and J by 3 bases, with 8 bases between the two germline ends. This CDR3 is CASSYLETDTQYF. For the CDR3, the DNA is TGTGCCAGCAGCTATCTAGAAACAGATACGCAGTATTTT.